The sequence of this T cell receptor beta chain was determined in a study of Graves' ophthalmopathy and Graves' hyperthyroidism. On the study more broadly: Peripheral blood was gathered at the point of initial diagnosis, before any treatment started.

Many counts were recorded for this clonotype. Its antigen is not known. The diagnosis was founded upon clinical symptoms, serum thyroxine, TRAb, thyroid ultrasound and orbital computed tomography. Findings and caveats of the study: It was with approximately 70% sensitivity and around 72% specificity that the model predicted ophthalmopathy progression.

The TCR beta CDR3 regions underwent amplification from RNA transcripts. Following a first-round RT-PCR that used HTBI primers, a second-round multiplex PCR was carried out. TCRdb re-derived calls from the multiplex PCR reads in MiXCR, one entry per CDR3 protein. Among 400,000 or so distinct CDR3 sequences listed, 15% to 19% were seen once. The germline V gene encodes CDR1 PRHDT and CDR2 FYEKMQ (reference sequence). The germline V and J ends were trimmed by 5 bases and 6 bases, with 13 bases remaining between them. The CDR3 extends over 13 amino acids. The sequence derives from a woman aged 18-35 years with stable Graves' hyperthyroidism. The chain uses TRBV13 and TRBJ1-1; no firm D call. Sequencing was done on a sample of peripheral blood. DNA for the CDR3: TGTGCCAGCAGCCGGGCCAAAGGGCCTGAAGCTTTCTTT. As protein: CASSRAKGPEAFF. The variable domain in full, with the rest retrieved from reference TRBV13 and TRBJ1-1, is AAGVIQSPRHLIKEKRETATLKCYPIPRHDTVYWYQQGPGQDPQFLISFYEKMQSDKGSIPDRFSAQQFSDYHSELNMSSLELGDSALYFCASSRAKGPEAFFGQGTRLTVV.